A single sample gave rise to the 25 T cell receptor beta chains below, sequenced in a study of response to subunit inactivated influenza vaccine. TCRdb reprocessed the RT-PCR reads with MiXCR, giving one entry per CDR3 protein. The sample lists some 850,000 distinct CDR3 sequences, roughly 18% occurring once. The source was PBMCs from blood, collected about 5 days after vaccination. Receptor source: a man between 45 and 60 years old who received an inactivated influenza vaccine.

This clonotype was observed a few times. The chain is built from TRBV10-3 and TRBJ2-5; maybe TRBD2 (6 bases). CDR1 and CDR2 (germline): ENHRY, SYGVKD. CDR3 size: 16 residues. V dropped 2 bases and J dropped 5 bases, with 18 bases sitting between them. CDR3 sequence: CAISESGQLRGETQYF. In DNA form, the CDR3 reads TGTGCCATCAGTGAGAGCGGGCAGCTACGGGGTGAGACCCAGTACTTC.

The chain employs TRBV10-3 and TRBJ2-7; 7 bases are shared with TRBD2. This CDR3 is built from 14 residues. The germline gives CDR1 ENHRY, CDR2 SYGVKD. The J segment lost 4 bases and the V segment lost 3 bases, leaving 6 bases of the junction unmatched. CDR3 DNA sequence: TGTGCCATCAGTGATATTGGCGGGAGTTACGAGCAGTACTTC. Translated, it gives CAISDIGGSYEQYF.

This clonotype was detected many times. The J gene is TRBJ2-3, the V gene TRBV7-2; TRBD2 aligns across 12 bases. J lost 1 base, V lost 6 bases, and 5 bases had no gene match. This CDR3 is 16 amino acids long. The germline gives CDR1 SGHTA, CDR2 FQGNSA. The CDR3 here is CASRPSGRARTDTQYF. The CDR3 coding sequence is TGTGCCAGCAGACCTAGCGGGAGGGCGCGCACAGATACGCAGTATTTT.

This clonotype has just a few counts. The rearrangement uses TRBV10-3 and TRBJ2-5; either TRBD1 or TRBD2 may fit D (5 bases each). Trimming took 9 bases from V and 5 from J, leaving 16 bases between them. The CDR3 spans 13 residues. Per germline, CDR1 ENHRY and CDR2 SYGVKD. DNA of the CDR3: TGTGCCATACTTCGGGACCCGTTGGAGACCCAGTACTTC. This encodes CAILRDPLETQYF.

V gene TRBV10-3 combines with J gene TRBJ2-5; 7 bases are a match to TRBD1. Germline V lookup: CDR1 ENHRY, CDR2 SYGVKD. The trim removed 2 bases at V and 8 bases at J, leaving 8 bases unmatched. There are 14 residues in the CDR3. The CDR3 sequence is CAISETKQGSTQYF. The CDR3 coding sequence is TGTGCCATCAGTGAGACAAAACAGGGGAGTACCCAGTACTTC.

The V gene is TRBV10-2, the J gene TRBJ2-3; D not resolved. Trimming pared 4 bases from V and 10 bases from J, leaving 12 bases between. There are 12 residues in the CDR3. From germline, CDR1 is WSHSY and CDR2 SAAADI. DNA for the CDR3: TGCGCCAGCAGTGCGACCCAATACCCGCAGTATTTT. Its translation: CASSATQYPQYF.

The chain carries TRBV2 and TRBJ2-5; no definite D call. This CDR3 has 11 residues. Germline V gene sequence: CDR1 SNHLY, CDR2 FYNNEI. V shed 7 bases and J shed 4 bases, with 7 bases lying between them. The CDR3 DNA follows: TGTGCCAGCAAATTCGCAGAGACCCAGTACTTC. Translating gives CASKFAETQYF.

The J gene is TRBJ2-3, the V gene TRBV5-1; the D gene is possibly TRBD2 (7 bases). Trimming took off 4 bases at V and 5 bases at J, with 17 bases between the two ends. Germline-derived CDR1 and CDR2 are SGHRS and YFSETQ. This CDR3 comprises 15 residues. For the CDR3, the DNA is TGCGCCAGCAGCGGTAGAGGGGGGGCGCGAGATACGCAGTATTTT. Translation: CASSGRGGARDTQYF.

The DNA for the CDR3 is TGCAGTGCAAGCGGGGGGGCACACTACAATGAGCAGTTCTTC. Protein sequence: CSASGGAHYNEQFF. The chain couples TRBV20-1 to TRBJ2-1, with 10 positions matching TRBD2. The CDR3 runs to 14 residues. CDR1 and CDR2 from the germline V gene are DFQATT and SNEGSKA (reference sequence). With V trimmed by 6 bases and J by 3 bases, 5 bases remained unmatched.

This chain uses TRBV24-1 with TRBJ2-5; D is possibly TRBD1 (5 bases). CDR3 size: 14 residues. V lost 4 bases, J lost 1 base, and 9 bases lay in between. CDR1 is KGHDR, CDR2 SFDVKD, per germline. The CDR3 loop reads CATSEVDSQETQYF. CDR3 nucleotides: TGTGCCACCAGTGAGGTTGACAGCCAAGAGACCCAGTACTTC.

The chain is built from TRBV6-5 and TRBJ2-5, with 8 bases lining up with TRBD2. With 4 bases clipped from V and 1 base from J, the junction kept 5 bases outside the gene matches. Germline V lookup: CDR1 MNHEY, CDR2 SVGAGI. This CDR3 region has 15 residues. The CDR3 loop reads CASSLTGGGQETQYF. The CDR3 DNA reads as TGTGCCAGCAGTTTAACGGGAGGGGGCCAAGAGACCCAGTACTTC.

In this sample, this clonotype turned up a few times. This sequence joins TRBV12-3 or TRBV12-4 and TRBJ2-5; D unclear. The CDR3 runs to 12 residues. The V gene lost 6 bases and the J gene lost 3 bases, with 8 bases spanning the gap. Here the CDR3 DNA reads TGTGCCAGCAGCCTGCACGAAGAGACCCAGTACTTC. It translates to CASSLHEETQYF.

The chain joins TRBV11-2 to TRBJ2-3; 11 bases align to TRBD2. Losses at the gene ends were 5 bases for V and 4 bases for J; bases not matched to a gene: 14. This CDR3 is 18 amino acids long. Germline lookup yields CDR1 SGHAT and CDR2 FQNNGV. CDR3 residues: CASSPRTSGGPRADTQYF. In DNA form, the CDR3 reads TGTGCCAGCAGCCCCCGAACTAGCGGGGGACCCCGGGCAGATACGCAGTATTTT.

In its sample, this clonotype was seen a few times. The chain links TRBV28 to TRBJ1-2; D is possibly TRBD1 (5 bases). The germline gives CDR1 MDHEN, CDR2 SYDVKM. V was trimmed by 4 bases and J by 14 bases, leaving 17 bases between them. The CDR3 length is 12 residues. The CDR3 here is CASSSEMLRTTF. In nucleotides, the CDR3 is TGTGCCAGCAGTTCTGAGATGTTGCGGACAACCTTC.

This clonotype was picked up a small number of times. V usage is TRBV4-1 and J usage is TRBJ1-2; D is unclear. The V gene's germline CDR1 is MGHRA and CDR2 YSYEKL. The length of the CDR3 is 15 residues. V lost 3 bases and J 7 bases, leaving 18 bases between the germline ends. The DNA for the CDR3 is TGCGCCAGCAGCCAGTTCCGGCAGGACGACGGTGGCTACACCTTC. Its protein is CASSQFRQDDGGYTF.

In this sample, this clonotype turned up a few times. The chain links TRBV6-5 to TRBJ2-1, with D unclear. V was pared by 2 bases and J by 5 bases, with 10 bases between. The germline V gene has CDR1 MNHEY and CDR2 SVGAGI. The CDR3 sequence is 14 residues long. CDR3 residues: CASSYRRQDNEQFF. The CDR3 bases are TGTGCCAGCAGTTACAGGCGGCAGGACAATGAGCAGTTCTTC.

This clonotype was found a few times. The chain recombines TRBV20-1 with TRBJ2-1, with TRBD1 matching over 9 bases. The CDR3 has 16 residues. The germline V gene has CDR1 DFQATT and CDR2 SNEGSKA (reference sequence). The V gene end was trimmed by 3 bases and the J gene end by 7 bases; junction bases not matched to a gene: 13. The CDR3 DNA follows: TGCAGTGCTAGGGATCCCGGGACAGGGTCTCGAAATGAGCAGTTCTTC. Translation gives CSARDPGTGSRNEQFF.

This clonotype was seen just once. This chain uses TRBV5-1 with TRBJ2-4; 12 nucleotides align to TRBD2. The J segment lost 6 bases and the V segment lost 4 bases, leaving 8 bases of the junction unmatched. CDR3 length: 16 amino acids. CDR1 and CDR2 (germline): SGHRS, YFSETQ. CDR3 loop: CASSVTSGRTRNIQYF. CDR3 in DNA: TGCGCCAGCAGCGTCACTAGCGGGAGGACGAGAAACATTCAGTACTTC.

The chain recombines TRBV20-1 with TRBJ2-7; TRBD2 might be the D (5 bases). Per the germline V gene, CDR1 is DFQATT and CDR2 is SNEGSKA (reference sequence). The V gene lost 2 bases and the J gene lost 3 bases, with 14 bases spanning the gap. The CDR3 sequence is 14 residues long. CDR3: CSARPLTGFYEQYF. The CDR3 nucleotides are TGCAGTGCTAGACCATTGACGGGGTTCTACGAGCAGTACTTC.

This rearrangement joins TRBV12-3 or TRBV12-4 to TRBJ2-5; 8 bases fit TRBD1. CDR3 length: 15 amino acids. J lost 4 bases, V lost 1 base, and 5 bases had no gene match. DNA for the CDR3: TGTGCCAGCAGTTTAGGGACAGGGATCGGAGAGACCCAGTACTTC. Translation: CASSLGTGIGETQYF.

The chain recombines TRBV25-1 with TRBJ1-2; unclear D gene. Germline V gene data show CDR1 as MGHDK and CDR2 as SYGVNS. This CDR3 is built from 13 residues. V was clipped by 1 base and J by 5 bases, with 8 bases between them. The CDR3: CASSESAGYGYTF. The CDR3 coding sequence is TGTGCCAGCAGTGAATCGGCAGGATATGGCTACACCTTC.

A word on this clonotype: Being one base from a much bigger clone, this may be a read error. The rearrangement uses TRBV20-1 and TRBJ1-4, with TRBD1 identical over 8 bases. The CDR3 consists of 20 residues. Germline assignment: CDR1 DFQATT and CDR2 SNEGSKA (reference sequence). For the CDR3, the DNA is TGCAGTGCTAGAGACTCCTTCCGACGGACAGGGATGTCGTCTAATGAAAAACTGCTTTTT. The encoded protein is CSARDSFRRTGMSSNEKLLF.

This clonotype was detected a few times. The junction shows a germline mismatch at one end, possibly a read error. The chain is built from TRBV12-3 or TRBV12-4 and TRBJ2-7, with 10 positions matching TRBD1. The CDR3 runs to 14 residues. CDR3 DNA sequence: TGTGCCAGCAGCCCCCGACAGGGGGCGAGTGAGCAGCACTTC. It yields the protein CASSPRQGASEQHF.

This chain connects TRBV5-6 to TRBJ2-1, with 7 bases lining up with TRBD2. J lost 3 bases, V lost 4 bases, and 4 bases had no gene match. Germline CDR1 SGHDT, CDR2 YYEEEE. This CDR3 comprises 14 residues. The CDR3 DNA reads TGTGCCAGCAGCCCGGGGGGAAACTACAATGAGCAGTTCTTC. It codes for CASSPGGNYNEQFF. Filled out from reference TRBV5-6 and TRBJ2-1, the complete variable domain reads DAGVTQSPTHLIKTRGQQVTLRCSPKSGHDTVSWYQQALGQGPQFIFQYYEEEERQRGNFPDRFSGHQFPNYSSELNVNALLLGDSALYLCASSPGGNYNEQFFGPGTRLTVL.

This clonotype has a count of ten or more. This sequence joins TRBV15 and TRBJ2-7; 8 bases map to TRBD1. CDR1 LNHNV and CDR2 YYDKDF come from the germline V gene (reference sequence). Trimming removed 8 bases from V and 3 bases from J; junction bases left unmatched: 12. The CDR3 length is 15 residues. CDR3 nucleotide sequence: TGTGCCACCGGGGAAGACAGGGGTGGCGGCTACGAGCAGTACTTC. Translated, it gives CATGEDRGGGYEQYF.